In its sample, the clone carrying this T cell receptor beta chain was seen a few times. Its antigen remains unidentified. The sample is drawn from a study of Graves' ophthalmopathy and Graves' hyperthyroidism. Study as a whole: The study drew peripheral blood at initial diagnosis, before any treatment. Points from the study as a whole: A model of 13 signatures distinguished ophthalmopathy from stable hyperthyroidism at 85% to 90% sensitivity and 81.08% specificity. The model's ophthalmopathy progression predictions had roughly 69% sensitivity and over 72% specificity.

Transcripts of RNA were the source for amplifying TCR beta CDR3 regions. First-round RT-PCR with HTBI primers preceded a second-round multiplex PCR. TCRdb passed the multiplex PCR reads through MiXCR, listing each CDR3 protein once. Of hundreds of thousands of distinct CDR3 sequences listed, approximately 15% are singletons. There are 15 residues in the CDR3. V lost 0 bases, J lost 6 bases, and 14 bases lay in between. CDR1 is MGHRA and CDR2 is YSYEKL in the germline V gene. The evidence that diagnosis relied on was clinical symptoms, serum thyroxine, TRAb, thyroid ultrasound and orbital computed tomography.

This TCR was recovered from a woman aged 30 to 39 with Graves' ophthalmopathy. This rearrangement joins TRBV4-1 to TRBJ1-1, with TRBD1 as a possible D gene (5 bases). Sequencing used blood. CDR3 sequence (DNA): TGCGCCAGCAGCCAAGATCCTAGGGGCGGATCTGAAGCTTTCTTT. Translated, it gives CASSQDPRGGSEAFF.